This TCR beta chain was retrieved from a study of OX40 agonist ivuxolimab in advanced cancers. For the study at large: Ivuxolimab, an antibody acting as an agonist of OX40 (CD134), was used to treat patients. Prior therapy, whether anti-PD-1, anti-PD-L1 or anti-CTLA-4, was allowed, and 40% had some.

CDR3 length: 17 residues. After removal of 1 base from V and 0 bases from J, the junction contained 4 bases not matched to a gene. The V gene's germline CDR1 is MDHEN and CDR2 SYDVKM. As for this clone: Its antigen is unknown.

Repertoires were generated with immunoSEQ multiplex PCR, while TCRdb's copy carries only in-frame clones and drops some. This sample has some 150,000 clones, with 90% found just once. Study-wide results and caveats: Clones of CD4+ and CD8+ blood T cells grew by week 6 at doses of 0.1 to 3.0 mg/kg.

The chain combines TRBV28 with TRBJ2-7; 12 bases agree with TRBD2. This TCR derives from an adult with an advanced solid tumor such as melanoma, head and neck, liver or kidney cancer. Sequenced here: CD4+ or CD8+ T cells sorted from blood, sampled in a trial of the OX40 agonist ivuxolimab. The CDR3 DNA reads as TGTGCCAGCAGTTTATCTAGCGGGAGGGCCTCCTCCTACGAGCAGTACTTC. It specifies CASSLSSGRASSYEQYF. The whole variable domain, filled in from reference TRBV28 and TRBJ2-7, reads DVKVTQSSRYLVKRTGEKVFLECVQDMDHENMFWYRQDPGLGLRLIYFSYDVKMKEKGDIPEGYSVSREKKERFSLILESASTNQTSMYLCASSLSSGRASSYEQYFGPGTRLTVT.